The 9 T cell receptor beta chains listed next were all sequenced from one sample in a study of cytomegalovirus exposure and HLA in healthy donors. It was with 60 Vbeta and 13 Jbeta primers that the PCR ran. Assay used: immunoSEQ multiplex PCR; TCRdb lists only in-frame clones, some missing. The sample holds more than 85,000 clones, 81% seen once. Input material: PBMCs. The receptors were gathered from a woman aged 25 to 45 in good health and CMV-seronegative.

The CDR3 DNA sequence: TGTGCCAGCAGCGTAGGGACAGGGACCTACGAGCAGTACTTC. Protein product: CASSVGTGTYEQYF. The chain joins TRBV9 to TRBJ2-5; TRBD1 matches 8 bases. The end of the DNA fits TRBJ2-7 better, so the J call may be wrong. The CDR3 totals 14 residues. CDR1 is SGDLS, CDR2 YYNGEE, per germline.

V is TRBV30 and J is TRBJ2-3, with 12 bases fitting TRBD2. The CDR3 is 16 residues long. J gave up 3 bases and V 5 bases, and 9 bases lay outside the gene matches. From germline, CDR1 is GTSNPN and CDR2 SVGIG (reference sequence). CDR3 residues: CAWGAGTSGWTDTQYF. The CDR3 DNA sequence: TGTGCCTGGGGGGCCGGGACTAGCGGGTGGACAGATACGCAGTATTTT.

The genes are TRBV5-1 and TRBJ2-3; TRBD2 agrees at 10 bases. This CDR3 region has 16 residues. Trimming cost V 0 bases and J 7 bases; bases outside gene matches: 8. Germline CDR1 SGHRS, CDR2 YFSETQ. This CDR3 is CASSLGPAGGENTQYF. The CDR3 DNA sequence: TGCGCCAGCAGCTTGGGACCAGCGGGAGGGGAAAATACGCAGTATTTT.

CDR3 in DNA: TGTGCCAGCAGCTTATTTGTAACTAGCGGGAATCCCTACGAGCAGTACTTC. It yields the protein CASSLFVTSGNPYEQYF. The chain joins TRBV7-8 to TRBJ2-7, with 10 bases identical to TRBD2. Losses at the gene ends were 2 bases for V and 2 bases for J; bases not matched to a gene: 9. The V gene's germline CDR1 is SGHVS and CDR2 FQNEAQ. CDR3 length: 17 residues.

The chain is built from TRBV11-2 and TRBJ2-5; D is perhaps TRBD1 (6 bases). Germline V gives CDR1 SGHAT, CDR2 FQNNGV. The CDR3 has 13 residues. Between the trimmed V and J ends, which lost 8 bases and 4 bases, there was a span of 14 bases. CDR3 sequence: CASRTEVVETQYF. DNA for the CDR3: TGTGCCAGCCGGACAGAGGTTGTAGAGACCCAGTACTTC.

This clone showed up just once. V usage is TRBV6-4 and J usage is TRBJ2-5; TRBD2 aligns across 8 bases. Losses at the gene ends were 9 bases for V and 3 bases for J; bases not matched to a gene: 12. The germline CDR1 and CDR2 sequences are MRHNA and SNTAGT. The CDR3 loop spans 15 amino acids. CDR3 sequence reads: CARNQSAGGEETQYF. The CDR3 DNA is TGTGCCAGGAATCAATCTGCGGGGGGCGAAGAGACCCAGTACTTC.

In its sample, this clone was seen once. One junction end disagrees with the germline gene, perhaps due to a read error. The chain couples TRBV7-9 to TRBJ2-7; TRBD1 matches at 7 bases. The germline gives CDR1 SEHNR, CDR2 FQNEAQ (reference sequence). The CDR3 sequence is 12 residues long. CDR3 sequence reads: CSSSSGTAAGYF. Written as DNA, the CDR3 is TGTTCCAGCAGCTCCGGGACAGCGGCCGGGTACTTC.

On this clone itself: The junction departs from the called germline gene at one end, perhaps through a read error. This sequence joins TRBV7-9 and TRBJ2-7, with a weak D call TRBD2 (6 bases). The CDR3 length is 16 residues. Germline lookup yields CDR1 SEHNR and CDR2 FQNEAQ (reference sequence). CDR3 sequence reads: CSSSLGAGSYSYEQYF. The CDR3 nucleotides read TGTTCCAGCAGCTTGGGTGCGGGGAGTTACTCCTACGAGCAGTACTTC.

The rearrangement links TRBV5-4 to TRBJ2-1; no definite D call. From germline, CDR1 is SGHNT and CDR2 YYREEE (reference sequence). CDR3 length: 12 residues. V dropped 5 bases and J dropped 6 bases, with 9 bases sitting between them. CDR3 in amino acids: CASRAEPNEQFF. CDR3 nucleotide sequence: TGTGCCAGCAGGGCGGAACCCAATGAGCAGTTCTTC.